This T cell receptor (beta chain) was profiled in a study of T cells in Graves' hyperthyroidism and ophthalmopathy. In the study overall: Before any treatment, at initial diagnosis, peripheral blood was collected.

Amplification targeted TCR beta CDR3 regions from RNA transcripts. HTBI primers drove first-round RT-PCR of the TCR CDR3. In TCRdb, the multiplex PCR reads were re-called with MiXCR into one record per CDR3 protein. The table shows roughly 740,000 distinct CDR3 sequences, with approximately 16% occurring only once. This clonotype was counted at least ten times. These patients, aged 18 to 65, had recently diagnosed hyperthyroidism lasting under 2 months. The J segment lost 4 bases and the V segment lost 4 bases, leaving 7 bases of the junction unmatched. This CDR3 region has 17 residues. The chain joins TRBV12-3 or TRBV12-4 to TRBJ2-1, with TRBD2 identical over 13 bases. Material for sequencing was blood. The origin of this receptor is a man aged 18-30 years with Graves' hyperthyroidism. As DNA, the CDR3 is TGTGCCAGCAGTTCCCTGGGACTAGCGGGAAGGTACAATGAGCAGTTCTTC. Residues: CASSSLGLAGRYNEQFF.